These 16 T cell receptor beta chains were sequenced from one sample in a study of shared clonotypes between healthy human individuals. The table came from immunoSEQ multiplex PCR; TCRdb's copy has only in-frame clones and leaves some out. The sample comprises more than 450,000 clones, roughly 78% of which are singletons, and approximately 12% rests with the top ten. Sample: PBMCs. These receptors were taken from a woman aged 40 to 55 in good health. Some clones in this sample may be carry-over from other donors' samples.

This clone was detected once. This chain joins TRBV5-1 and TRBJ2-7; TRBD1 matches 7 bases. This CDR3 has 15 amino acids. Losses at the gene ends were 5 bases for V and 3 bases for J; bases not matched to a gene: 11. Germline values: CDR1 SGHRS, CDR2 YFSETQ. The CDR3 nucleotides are TGCGCCAGCAGGTCCGGGACAGCCCCCCACTACGAGCAGTACTTC. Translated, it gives CASRSGTAPHYEQYF.

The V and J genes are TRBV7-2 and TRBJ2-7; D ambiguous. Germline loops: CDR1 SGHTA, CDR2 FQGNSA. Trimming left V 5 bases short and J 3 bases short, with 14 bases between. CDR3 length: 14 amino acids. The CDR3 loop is CASSPRAADYEQYF. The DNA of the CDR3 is TGTGCCAGCAGCCCCCGGGCGGCTGACTACGAGCAGTACTTC.

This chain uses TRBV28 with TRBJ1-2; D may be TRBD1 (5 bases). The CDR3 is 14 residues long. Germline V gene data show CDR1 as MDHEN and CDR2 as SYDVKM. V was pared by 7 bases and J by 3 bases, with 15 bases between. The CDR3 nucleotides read TGTGCCAGCAACCGCGGAGGGGATTACTATGGCTACACCTTC. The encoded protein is CASNRGGDYYGYTF.

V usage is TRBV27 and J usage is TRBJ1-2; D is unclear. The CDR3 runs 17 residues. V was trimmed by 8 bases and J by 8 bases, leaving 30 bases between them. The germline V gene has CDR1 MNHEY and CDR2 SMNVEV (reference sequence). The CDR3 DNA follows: TGTGCCAGCTCACCTGTCCAATGGGGAACCACCCCGCGGGGCTACACCTTC. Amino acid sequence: CASSPVQWGTTPRGYTF.

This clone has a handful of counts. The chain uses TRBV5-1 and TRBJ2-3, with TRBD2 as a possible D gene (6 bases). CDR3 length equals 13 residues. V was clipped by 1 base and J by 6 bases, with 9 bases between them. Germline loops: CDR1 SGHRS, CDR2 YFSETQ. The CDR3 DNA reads TGCGCCAGCAGCTTGCGGGAGAGGGATACGCAGTATTTT. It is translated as CASSLRERDTQYF.

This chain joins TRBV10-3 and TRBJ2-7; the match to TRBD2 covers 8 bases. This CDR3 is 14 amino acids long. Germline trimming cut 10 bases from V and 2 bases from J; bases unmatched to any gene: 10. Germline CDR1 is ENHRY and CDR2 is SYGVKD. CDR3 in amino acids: CATGREGGAYEQYF. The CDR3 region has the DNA TGTGCCACCGGCCGGGAGGGGGGAGCCTACGAGCAGTACTTC.

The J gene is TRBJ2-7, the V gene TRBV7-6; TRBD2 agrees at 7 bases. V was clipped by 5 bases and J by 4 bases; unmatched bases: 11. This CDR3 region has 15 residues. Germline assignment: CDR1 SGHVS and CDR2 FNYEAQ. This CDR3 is CASSLRTRSSYEQYF. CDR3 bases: TGTGCCAGCAGCCTCAGGACTAGATCGAGTTACGAGCAGTACTTC.

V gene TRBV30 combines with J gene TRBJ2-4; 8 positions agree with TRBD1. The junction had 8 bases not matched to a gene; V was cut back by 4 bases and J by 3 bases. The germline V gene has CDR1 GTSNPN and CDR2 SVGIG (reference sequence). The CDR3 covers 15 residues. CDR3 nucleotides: TGTGCCTGGACAGGGGGCACTTTCGACAAAAACATTCAGTACTTC. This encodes CAWTGGTFDKNIQYF.

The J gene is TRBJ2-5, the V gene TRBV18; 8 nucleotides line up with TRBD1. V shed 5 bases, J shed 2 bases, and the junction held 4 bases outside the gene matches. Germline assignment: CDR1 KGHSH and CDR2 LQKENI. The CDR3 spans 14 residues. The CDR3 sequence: CASSLTGDQETQYF. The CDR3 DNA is TGTGCCAGCTCATTGACAGGGGATCAAGAGACCCAGTACTTC.

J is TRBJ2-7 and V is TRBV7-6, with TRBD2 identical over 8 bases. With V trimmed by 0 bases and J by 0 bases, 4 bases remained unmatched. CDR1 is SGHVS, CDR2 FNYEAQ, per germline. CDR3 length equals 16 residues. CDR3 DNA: TGTGCCAGCAGCTTAGCGGGAGCGGGGGTCTCCTACGAGCAGTACTTC. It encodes CASSLAGAGVSYEQYF.

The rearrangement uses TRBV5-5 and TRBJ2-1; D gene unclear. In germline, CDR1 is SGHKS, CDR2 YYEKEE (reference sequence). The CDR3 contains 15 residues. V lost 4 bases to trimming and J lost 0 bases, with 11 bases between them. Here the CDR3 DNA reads TGTGCCAGCAGCCCGTACATTAGCTCCTACAATGAGCAGTTCTTC. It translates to CASSPYISSYNEQFF.

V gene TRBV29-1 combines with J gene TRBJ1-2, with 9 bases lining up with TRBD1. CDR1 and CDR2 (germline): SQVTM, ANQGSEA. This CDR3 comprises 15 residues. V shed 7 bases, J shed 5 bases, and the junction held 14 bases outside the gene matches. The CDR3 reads CSASTGGAGRYGYTF. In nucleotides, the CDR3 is TGCAGCGCCTCGACAGGGGGAGCGGGGCGTTATGGCTACACCTTC. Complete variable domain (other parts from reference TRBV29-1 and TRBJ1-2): SAVISQKPSRDICQRGTSLTIQCQVDSQVTMMFWYRQQPGQSLTLIATANQGSEATYESGFVIDKFPISRPNLTFSTLTVSNMSPEDSSIYLCSASTGGAGRYGYTFGSGTRLTVV.

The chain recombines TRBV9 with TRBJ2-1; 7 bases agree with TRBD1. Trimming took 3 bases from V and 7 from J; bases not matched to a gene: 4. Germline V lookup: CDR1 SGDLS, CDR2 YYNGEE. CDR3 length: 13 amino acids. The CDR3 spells CASSASGQNEQFF. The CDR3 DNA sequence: TGTGCCAGCAGCGCCTCGGGACAGAATGAGCAGTTCTTC.

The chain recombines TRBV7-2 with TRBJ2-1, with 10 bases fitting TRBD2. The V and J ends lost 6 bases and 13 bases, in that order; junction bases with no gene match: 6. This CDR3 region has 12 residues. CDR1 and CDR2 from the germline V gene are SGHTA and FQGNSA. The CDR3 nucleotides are TGTGCCAGCAGTAACCTAGCGGGAGATCAGTTCTTC. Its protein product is CASSNLAGDQFF.

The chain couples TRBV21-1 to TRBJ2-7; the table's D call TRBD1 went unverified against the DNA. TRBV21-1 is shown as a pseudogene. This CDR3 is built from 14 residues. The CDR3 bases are TGTGCCAGCAGCAAAGAGTACAGGGGGGGAGAGCAGTACTTC. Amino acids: CASSKEYRGGEQYF.

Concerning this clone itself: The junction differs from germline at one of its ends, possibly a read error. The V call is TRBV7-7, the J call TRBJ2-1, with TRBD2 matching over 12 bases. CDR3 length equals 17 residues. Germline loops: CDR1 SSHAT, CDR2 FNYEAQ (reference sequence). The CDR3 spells CASSRTSGISSYNEQFF. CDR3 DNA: TGTGCTAGCAGCCGGACTAGCGGGATAAGCTCCTACAATGAGCAGTTCTTC. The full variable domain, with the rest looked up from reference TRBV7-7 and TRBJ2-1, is GAGVSQSPRYKVTKRGQDVTLRCDPISSHATLYWYQQALGQGPEFLTYFNYEAQPDKSGLPSDRFSAERPEGSISTLTIQRTEQRDSAMYRCASSRTSGISSYNEQFFGPGTRLTVL.